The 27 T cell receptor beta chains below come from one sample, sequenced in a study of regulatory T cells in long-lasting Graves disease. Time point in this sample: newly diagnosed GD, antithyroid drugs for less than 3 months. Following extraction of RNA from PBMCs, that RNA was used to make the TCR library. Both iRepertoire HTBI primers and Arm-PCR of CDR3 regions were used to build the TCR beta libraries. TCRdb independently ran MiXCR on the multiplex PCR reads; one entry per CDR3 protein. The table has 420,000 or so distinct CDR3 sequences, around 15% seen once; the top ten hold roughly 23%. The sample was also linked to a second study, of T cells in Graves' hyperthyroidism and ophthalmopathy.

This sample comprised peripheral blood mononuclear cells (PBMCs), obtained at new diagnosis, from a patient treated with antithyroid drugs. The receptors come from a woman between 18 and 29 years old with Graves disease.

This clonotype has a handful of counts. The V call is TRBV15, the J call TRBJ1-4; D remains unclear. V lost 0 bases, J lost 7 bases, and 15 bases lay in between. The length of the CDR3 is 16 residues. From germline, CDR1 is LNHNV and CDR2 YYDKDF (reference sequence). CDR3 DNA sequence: TGTGCCACCAGCAGAGATAATAACTCCCCCTCTGAAAAACTGTTTTTT. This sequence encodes CATSRDNNSPSEKLFF.

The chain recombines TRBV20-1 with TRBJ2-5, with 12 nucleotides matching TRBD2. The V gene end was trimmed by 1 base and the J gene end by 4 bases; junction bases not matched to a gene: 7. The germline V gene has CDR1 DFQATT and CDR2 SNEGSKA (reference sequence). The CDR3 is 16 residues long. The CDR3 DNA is TGCAGTGCTAGAGGTCTAGCGGGAGGGGTCCGAGAGACCCAGTACTTC. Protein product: CSARGLAGGVRETQYF.

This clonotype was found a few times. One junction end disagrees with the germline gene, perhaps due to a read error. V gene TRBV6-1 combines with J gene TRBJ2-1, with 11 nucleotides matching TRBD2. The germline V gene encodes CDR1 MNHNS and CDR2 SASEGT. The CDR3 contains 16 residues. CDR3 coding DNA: TGTGCCAGCAGTCCCCCGACTAGCGGGACGTACAATGAGCAGCTCTTC. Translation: CASSPPTSGTYNEQLF.

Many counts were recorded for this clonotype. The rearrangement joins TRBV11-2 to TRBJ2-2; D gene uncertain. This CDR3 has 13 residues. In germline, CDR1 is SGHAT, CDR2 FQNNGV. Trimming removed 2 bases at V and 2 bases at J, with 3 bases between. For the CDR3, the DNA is TGTGCCAGCAGCTTAATAAACACCGGGGAGCTGTTTTTT. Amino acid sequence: CASSLINTGELFF. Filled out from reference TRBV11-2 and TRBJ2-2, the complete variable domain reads EAGVAQSPRYKIIEKRQSVAFWCNPISGHATLYWYQQILGQGPKLLIQFQNNGVVDDSQLPKDRFSAERLKGVDSTLKIQPAKLEDSAVYLCASSLINTGELFFGEGSRLTVL.

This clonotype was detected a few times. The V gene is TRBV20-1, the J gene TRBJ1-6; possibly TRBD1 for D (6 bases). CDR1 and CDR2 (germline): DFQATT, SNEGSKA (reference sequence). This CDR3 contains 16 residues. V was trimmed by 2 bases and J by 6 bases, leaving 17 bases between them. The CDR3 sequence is CSARSPGQSTNSPLHF. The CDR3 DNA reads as TGCAGTGCTAGATCTCCCGGACAGTCCACTAATTCACCCCTCCACTTT.

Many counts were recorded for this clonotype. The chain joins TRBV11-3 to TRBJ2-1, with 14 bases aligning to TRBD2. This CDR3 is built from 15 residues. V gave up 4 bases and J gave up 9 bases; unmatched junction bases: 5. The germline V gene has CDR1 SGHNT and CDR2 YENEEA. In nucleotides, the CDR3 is TGTGCCAGCAGCTACGGGACTAGCGGGAGACGTGAGCAGTTCTTC. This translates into CASSYGTSGRREQFF.

The CDR3 reads CASSYLTGSGANVLTF. The DNA of the CDR3 is TGTGCCAGCAGTTATTTGACAGGGTCCGGGGCCAACGTCCTGACTTTC. This sequence joins TRBV6-5 and TRBJ2-6; 7 bases match TRBD1. V dropped 3 bases and J dropped 4; count of bases not matched to a gene: 6. There are 16 residues in the CDR3. CDR1 MNHEY and CDR2 SVGAGI come from the germline V gene.

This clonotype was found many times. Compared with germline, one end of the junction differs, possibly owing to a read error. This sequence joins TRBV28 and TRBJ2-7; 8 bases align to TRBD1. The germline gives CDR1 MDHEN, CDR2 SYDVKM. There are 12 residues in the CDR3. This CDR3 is CASNRGSYEQYF. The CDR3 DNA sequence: TGTGCAAGCAACAGGGGGAGCTACGAGCAGTACTTC. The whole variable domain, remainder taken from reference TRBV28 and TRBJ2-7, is DVKVTQSSRYLVKRTGEKVFLECVQDMDHENMFWYRQDPGLGLRLIYFSYDVKMKEKGDIPEGYSVSREKKERFSLILESASTNQTSMYLCASNRGSYEQYFGPGTRLTVT.

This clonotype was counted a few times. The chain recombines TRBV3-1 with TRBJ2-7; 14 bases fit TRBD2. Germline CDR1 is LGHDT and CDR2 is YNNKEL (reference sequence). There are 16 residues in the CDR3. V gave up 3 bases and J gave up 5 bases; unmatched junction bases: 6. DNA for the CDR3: TGTGCCAGCAGCCAGGGACTAGCGGGAGAGGGGAACGAGCAGTACTTC. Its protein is CASSQGLAGEGNEQYF.

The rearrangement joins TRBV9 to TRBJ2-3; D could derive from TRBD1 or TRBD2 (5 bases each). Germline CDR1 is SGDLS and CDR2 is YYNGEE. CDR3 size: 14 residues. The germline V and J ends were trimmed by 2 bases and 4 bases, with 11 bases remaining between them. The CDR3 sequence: CASSVRDPADTQYF. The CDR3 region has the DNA TGTGCCAGCAGCGTCAGGGACCCAGCAGATACGCAGTATTTT. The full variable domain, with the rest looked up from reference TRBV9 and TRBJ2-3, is DSGVTQTPKHLITATGQRVTLRCSPRSGDLSVYWYQQSLDQGLQFLIQYYNGEERAKGNILERFSAQQFPDLHSELNLSSLELGDSALYFCASSVRDPADTQYFGPGTRLTVL.

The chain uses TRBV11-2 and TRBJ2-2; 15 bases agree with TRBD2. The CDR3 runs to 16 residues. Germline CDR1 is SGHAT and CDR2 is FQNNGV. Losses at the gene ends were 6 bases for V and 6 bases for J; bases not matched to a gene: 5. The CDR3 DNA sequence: TGTGCCAGCAGGCCCGGGACTAGCGGGAGGTCCGGGGAGCTGTTTTTT. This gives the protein CASRPGTSGRSGELFF.

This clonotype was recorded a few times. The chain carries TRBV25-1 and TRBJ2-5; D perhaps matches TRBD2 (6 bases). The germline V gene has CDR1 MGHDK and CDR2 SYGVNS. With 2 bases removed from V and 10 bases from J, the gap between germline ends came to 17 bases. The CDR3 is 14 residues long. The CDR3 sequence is CASSETSLGRDQYF. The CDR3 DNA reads TGTGCCAGCAGTGAAACTAGCCTGGGTAGGGACCAGTACTTC.

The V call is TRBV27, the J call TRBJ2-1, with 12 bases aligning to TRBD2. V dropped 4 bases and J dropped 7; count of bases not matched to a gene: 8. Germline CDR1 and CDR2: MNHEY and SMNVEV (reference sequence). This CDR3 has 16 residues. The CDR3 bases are TGTGCCAGCAGTTCCCCGACTAGCGGGAGTTTTAATGAGCAGTTCTTC. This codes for CASSSPTSGSFNEQFF.

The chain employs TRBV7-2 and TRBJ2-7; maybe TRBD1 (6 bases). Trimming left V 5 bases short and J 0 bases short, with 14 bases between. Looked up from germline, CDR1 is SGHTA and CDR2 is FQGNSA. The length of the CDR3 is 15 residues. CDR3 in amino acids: CASSRRRGISYEQYF. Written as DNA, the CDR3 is TGTGCCAGCAGCCGAAGAAGGGGGATCTCCTACGAGCAGTACTTC.

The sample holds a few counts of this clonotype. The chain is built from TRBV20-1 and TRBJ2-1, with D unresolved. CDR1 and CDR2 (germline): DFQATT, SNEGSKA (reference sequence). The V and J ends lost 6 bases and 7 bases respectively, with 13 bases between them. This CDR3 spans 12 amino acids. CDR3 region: CSAVPVWNEQFF. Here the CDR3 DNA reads TGCAGTGCCGTCCCGGTTTGGAATGAGCAGTTCTTC.

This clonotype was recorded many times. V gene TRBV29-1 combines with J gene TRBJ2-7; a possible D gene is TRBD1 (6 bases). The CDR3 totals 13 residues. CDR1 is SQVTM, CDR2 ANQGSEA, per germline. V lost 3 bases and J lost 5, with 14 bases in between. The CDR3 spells CSVDEAGVDEQYF. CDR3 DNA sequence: TGCAGCGTTGATGAGGCAGGGGTGGACGAGCAGTACTTC.

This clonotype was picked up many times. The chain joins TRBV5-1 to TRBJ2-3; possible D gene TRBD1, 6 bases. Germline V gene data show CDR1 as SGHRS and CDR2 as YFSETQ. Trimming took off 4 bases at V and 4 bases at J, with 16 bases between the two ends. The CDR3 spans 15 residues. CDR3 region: CASSPDRLDADTQYF. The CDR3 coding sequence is TGCGCCAGCAGCCCCGACAGGTTGGACGCAGATACGCAGTATTTT.

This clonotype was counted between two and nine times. CDR3 nucleotide sequence: TGTGCCACCAGCAGTGGGACTAGCGGGTACTACAATGAGCAGTTCTTC. As protein: CATSSGTSGYYNEQFF. The V call is TRBV15, the J call TRBJ2-1; 12 bases fit TRBD2. CDR1 and CDR2 from the germline V gene are LNHNV and YYDKDF (reference sequence). The trim removed 3 bases at V and 3 bases at J, leaving 3 bases unmatched. The CDR3 has 16 amino acids.

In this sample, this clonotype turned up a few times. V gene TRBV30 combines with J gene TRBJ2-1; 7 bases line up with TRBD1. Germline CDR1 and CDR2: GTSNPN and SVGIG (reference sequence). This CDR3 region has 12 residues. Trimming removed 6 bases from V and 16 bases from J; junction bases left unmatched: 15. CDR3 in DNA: TGTGCCTGCGGCGACAGGGAAGGGGGTGGATTCTTC. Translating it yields CACGDREGGGFF.

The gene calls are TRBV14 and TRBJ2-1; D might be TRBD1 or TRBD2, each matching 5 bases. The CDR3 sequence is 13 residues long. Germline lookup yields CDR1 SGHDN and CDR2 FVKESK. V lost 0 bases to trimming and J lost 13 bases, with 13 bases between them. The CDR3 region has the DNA TGTGCCAGCAGCCAAGACCCACGGGGCTACCAGTTCTTC. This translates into CASSQDPRGYQFF.

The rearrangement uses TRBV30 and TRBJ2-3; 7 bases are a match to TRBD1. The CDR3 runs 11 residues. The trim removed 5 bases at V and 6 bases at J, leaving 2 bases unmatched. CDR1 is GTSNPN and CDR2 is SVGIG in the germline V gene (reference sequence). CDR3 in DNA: TGTGCCTGGGGGACAGCGGATACGCAGTATTTT. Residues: CAWGTADTQYF.

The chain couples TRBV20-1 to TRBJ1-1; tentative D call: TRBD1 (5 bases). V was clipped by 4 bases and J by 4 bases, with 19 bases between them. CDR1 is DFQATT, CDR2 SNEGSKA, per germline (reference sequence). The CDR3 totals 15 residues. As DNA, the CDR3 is TGCAGTGCTACCCTCAGGGTAGCCCCGTCCACTGAAGCTTTCTTT. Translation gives CSATLRVAPSTEAFF.

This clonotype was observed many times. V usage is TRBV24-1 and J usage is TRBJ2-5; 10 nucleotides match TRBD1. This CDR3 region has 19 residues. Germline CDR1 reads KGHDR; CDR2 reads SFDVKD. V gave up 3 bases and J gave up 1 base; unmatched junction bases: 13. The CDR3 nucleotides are TGTGCCACCAGTGATGGAGGGGATGTGACAGGGGGCATCCAAGAGACCCAGTACTTC. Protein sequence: CATSDGGDVTGGIQETQYF.

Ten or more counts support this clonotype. This chain's CDR3 is CASSSPPEQYF. The CDR3 DNA is TGTGCCAGCAGCTCCCCCCCCGAGCAGTACTTC. The chain couples TRBV7-9 to TRBJ2-7; D is undetermined. Germline lookup yields CDR1 SEHNR and CDR2 FQNEAQ (reference sequence). The CDR3 is 11 amino acids. V shed 4 bases and J shed 6 bases, with 7 bases lying between them.

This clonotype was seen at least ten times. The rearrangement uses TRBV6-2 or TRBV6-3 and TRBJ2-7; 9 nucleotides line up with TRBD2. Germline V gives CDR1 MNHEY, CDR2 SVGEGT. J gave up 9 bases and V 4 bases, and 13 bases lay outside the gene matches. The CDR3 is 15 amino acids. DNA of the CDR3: TGTGCCAGCAGTTTGGCTAGCGGGGCCGCCACGGTGCAGTACTTC. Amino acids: CASSLASGAATVQYF.

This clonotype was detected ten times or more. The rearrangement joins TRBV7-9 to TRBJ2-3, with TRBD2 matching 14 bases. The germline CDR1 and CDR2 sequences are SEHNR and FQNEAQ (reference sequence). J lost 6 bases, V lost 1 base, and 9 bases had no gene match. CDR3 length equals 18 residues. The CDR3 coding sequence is TGTGCCAGCAGCTTAGGACTAGCGGGAGGGCCTCGTGCGGATACGCAGTATTTT. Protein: CASSLGLAGGPRADTQYF.

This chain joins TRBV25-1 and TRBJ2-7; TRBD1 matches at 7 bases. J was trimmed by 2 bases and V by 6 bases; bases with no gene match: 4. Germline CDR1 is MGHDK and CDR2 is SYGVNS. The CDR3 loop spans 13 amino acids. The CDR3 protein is CASRQGFAYEQYF. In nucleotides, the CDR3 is TGTGCCAGCAGACAGGGGTTTGCCTACGAGCAGTACTTC.